This passage covers 8 T cell receptor beta chains from one sample sequenced in a study of CD8+ T cells in alopecia areata. After isolation, RNA underwent reverse transcription to generate cDNA as the sequencing template. Here immunoSEQ multiplex PCR was the method, and the copy in TCRdb shows in-frame clones only, minus some. The table lists around 130,000 clones, around three fifths of them singletons. Here the sequenced sample was CD4+ T cells sorted from blood, taken at week 0. The receptors were sampled from a human donor with alopecia areata.

This chain connects TRBV11-3 to TRBJ2-1; perhaps D is TRBD1 or TRBD2 (5 bases each). The CDR3 length is 14 residues. Germline V gene lookup returns CDR1 SGHNT and CDR2 YENEEA. V shed 5 bases and J shed 3 bases, with 11 bases lying between them. CDR3 nucleotides: TGTGCCAGCAGCGGGACGGGTGTCTACAATGAGCAGTTCTTC. This sequence encodes CASSGTGVYNEQFF.

The CDR3: CASSRIGQGTGELFF. CDR3 bases: TGTGCCAGCAGTCGAATAGGACAGGGGACCGGGGAGCTGTTTTTT. V and J are TRBV28 and TRBJ2-2; 9 nucleotides match TRBD1. The ends lost 5 bases at V and 5 bases at J; junction bases unmatched: 6. The CDR3 has 15 amino acids. CDR1 and CDR2 (germline): MDHEN, SYDVKM.

A few counts support this clone. This chain links TRBV10-3 with TRBJ2-1; D is tentatively TRBD1 or TRBD2 (6 bases each). This CDR3 is 13 amino acids long. V was pared by 8 bases and J by 10 bases, with 18 bases between. Germline CDR1 and CDR2: ENHRY and SYGVKD. The CDR3 protein is CAIFSGDMNEQFF. The CDR3 coding sequence is TGTGCCATCTTTTCGGGGGACATGAACGAGCAGTTCTTC.

The chain recombines TRBV18 with TRBJ2-7; 11 bases line up with TRBD1. Germline values: CDR1 KGHSH, CDR2 LQKENI. Trimming at V came to 4 bases and at J to 5 bases, leaving 1 base not matched to a gene. This CDR3 spans 13 amino acids. In nucleotides, the CDR3 is TGTGCCAGCTCACTGGGACAGGGGGACGAGCAGTACTTC. This translates into CASSLGQGDEQYF.

The chain uses TRBV6-5 and TRBJ2-3; 7 bases fit TRBD1. The CDR3 runs 14 residues. Unmatched junction bases numbered 6, after V lost 4 bases and J lost 5 bases. The germline V gene has CDR1 MNHEY and CDR2 SVGAGI. Written as DNA, the CDR3 is TGTGCCAGCAGTTCCGACAGGGCGCGAGATACGCAGTATTTT. Translating gives CASSSDRARDTQYF.

The chain is built from TRBV14 and TRBJ2-1; TRBD2 matches 12 bases. Germline lookup yields CDR1 SGHDN and CDR2 FVKESK. The CDR3 loop spans 15 amino acids. V dropped 4 bases and J dropped 9; count of bases not matched to a gene: 7. CDR3 sequence reads: CASSRRLAGVGEQFF. DNA of the CDR3: TGTGCCAGCAGCCGTCGACTAGCGGGAGTAGGTGAGCAGTTCTTC.

The chain links TRBV4-1 to TRBJ1-1; 7 nucleotides line up with TRBD1. The CDR3 consists of 15 residues. With 2 bases clipped from V and 4 bases from J, the junction kept 7 bases outside the gene matches. Germline V lookup: CDR1 MGHRA, CDR2 YSYEKL. The DNA of the CDR3 is TGCGCCAGCAGCCAACGGGACAGACGGTTCACTGAAGCTTTCTTT. It specifies CASSQRDRRFTEAFF.

On this clone itself: The junction shows a germline mismatch at one end, possibly a read error. The chain joins TRBV10-3 to TRBJ1-2, with no clear D. The CDR3 loop spans 15 amino acids. CDR1 is ENHRY and CDR2 is SYGVKD in the germline V gene. The CDR3, as DNA: TGTGCCATCAGTTCTGGGCGTCAGAGGTACTATAGCTACACCTTC. This codes for CAISSGRQRYYSYTF.